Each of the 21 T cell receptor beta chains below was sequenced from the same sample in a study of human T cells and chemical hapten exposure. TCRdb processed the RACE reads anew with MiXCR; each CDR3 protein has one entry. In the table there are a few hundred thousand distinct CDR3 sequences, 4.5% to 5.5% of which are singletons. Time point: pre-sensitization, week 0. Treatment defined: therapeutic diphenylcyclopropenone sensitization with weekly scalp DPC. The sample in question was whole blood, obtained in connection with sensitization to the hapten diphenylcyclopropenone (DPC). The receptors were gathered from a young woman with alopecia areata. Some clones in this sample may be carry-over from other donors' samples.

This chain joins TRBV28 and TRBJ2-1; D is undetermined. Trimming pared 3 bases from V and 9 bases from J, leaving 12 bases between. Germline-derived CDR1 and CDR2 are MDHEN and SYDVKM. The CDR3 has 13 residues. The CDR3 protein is CASSLSGQAEQFF. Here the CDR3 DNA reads TGTGCCAGCAGTTTGAGTGGGCAGGCTGAGCAGTTCTTC.

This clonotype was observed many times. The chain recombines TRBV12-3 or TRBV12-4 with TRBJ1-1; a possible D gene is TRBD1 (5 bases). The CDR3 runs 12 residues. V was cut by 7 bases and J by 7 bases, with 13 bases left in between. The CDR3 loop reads CASKDGGREAFF. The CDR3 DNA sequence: TGTGCCAGCAAAGACGGGGGTCGTGAAGCTTTCTTT.

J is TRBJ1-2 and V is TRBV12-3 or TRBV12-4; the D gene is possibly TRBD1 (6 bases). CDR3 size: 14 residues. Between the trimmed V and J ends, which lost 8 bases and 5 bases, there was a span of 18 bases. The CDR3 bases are TGTGCCAGCCTGAGACGGGGGCTGTGGTATGGCTACACCTTC. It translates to CASLRRGLWYGYTF.

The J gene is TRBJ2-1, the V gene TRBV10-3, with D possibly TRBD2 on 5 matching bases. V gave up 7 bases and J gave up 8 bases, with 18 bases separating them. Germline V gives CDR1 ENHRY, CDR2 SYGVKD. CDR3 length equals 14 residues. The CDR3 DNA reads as TGTGCCATCACCCCTAATACACTAGACGATGAGCAGTTCTTC. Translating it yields CAITPNTLDDEQFF.

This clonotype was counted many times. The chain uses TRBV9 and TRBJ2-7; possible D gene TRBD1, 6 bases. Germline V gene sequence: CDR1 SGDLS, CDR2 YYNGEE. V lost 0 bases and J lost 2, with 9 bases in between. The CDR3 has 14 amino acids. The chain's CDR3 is CASSVGQDTYEQYF. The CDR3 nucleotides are TGTGCCAGCAGCGTAGGACAGGACACCTACGAGCAGTACTTC.

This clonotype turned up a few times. The CDR3 nucleotides are TGTGCCAGCAGTTACCCGGTTAAGACCCAGTACTTC. Protein: CASSYPVKTQYF. The chain employs TRBV6-2 or TRBV6-3 and TRBJ2-5; D is unclear. This CDR3 has 12 amino acids. Between the trimmed V and J ends, which lost 2 bases and 6 bases, there was a span of 7 bases. CDR1 is MNHEY, CDR2 SVGEGT, per germline.

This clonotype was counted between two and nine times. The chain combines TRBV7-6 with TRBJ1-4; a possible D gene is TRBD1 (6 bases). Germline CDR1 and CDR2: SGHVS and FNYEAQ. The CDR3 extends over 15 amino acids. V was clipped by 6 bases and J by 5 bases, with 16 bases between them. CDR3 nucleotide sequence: TGTGCCAGCAGTAAAGGACAGTTCGGAAATGAAAAACTGTTTTTT. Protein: CASSKGQFGNEKLFF.

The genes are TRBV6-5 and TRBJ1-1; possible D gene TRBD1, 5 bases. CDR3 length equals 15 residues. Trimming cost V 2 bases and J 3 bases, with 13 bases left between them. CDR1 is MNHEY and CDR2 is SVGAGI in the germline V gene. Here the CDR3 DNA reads TGTGCCAGCAGTTACGGGCCAGGGACCGACACTGAAGCTTTCTTT. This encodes CASSYGPGTDTEAFF.

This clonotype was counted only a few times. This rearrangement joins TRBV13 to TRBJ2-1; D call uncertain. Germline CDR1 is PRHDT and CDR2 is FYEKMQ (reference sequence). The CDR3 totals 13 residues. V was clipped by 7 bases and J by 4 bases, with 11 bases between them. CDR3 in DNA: TGTGCCAGCACCCCCATTGCTTACAATGAGCAGTTCTTC. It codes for CASTPIAYNEQFF.

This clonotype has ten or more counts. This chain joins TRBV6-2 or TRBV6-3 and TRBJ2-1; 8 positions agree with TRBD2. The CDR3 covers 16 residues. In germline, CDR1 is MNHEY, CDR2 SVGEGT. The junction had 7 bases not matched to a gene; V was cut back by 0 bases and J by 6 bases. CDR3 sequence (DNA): TGTGCCAGCAGTTACTCGTTCGGGGGGGCTGCCAATGAGCAGTTCTTC. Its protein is CASSYSFGGAANEQFF.

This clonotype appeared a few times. CDR3 in amino acids: CAISEAGTINEKLFF. The DNA of the CDR3 is TGTGCCATCAGTGAGGCCGGGACCATTAATGAAAAACTGTTTTTT. V and J are TRBV10-3 and TRBJ1-4; D may be TRBD1 (5 bases). Germline assignment: CDR1 ENHRY and CDR2 SYGVKD. Trimming cost V 2 bases and J 4 bases, with 11 bases left between them. This CDR3 region has 15 residues.

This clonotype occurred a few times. The CDR3 spells CASSLTQGAHSPLHF. DNA for the CDR3: TGTGCCAGCAGTTTAACGCAGGGGGCGCATTCACCCCTCCACTTT. The chain carries TRBV12-3 or TRBV12-4 and TRBJ1-6; TRBD1 agrees at 8 bases. V shed 2 bases and J 8 bases; nucleotides not matched to a gene: 5. The CDR3 spans 15 residues.

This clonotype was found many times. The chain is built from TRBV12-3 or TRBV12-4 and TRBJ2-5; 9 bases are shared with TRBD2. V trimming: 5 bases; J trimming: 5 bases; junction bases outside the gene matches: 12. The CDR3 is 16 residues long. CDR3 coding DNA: TGTGCCAGCAGTCCCCTGCGGGGGGGGCGCTTGGAGACCCAGTACTTC. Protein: CASSPLRGGRLETQYF.

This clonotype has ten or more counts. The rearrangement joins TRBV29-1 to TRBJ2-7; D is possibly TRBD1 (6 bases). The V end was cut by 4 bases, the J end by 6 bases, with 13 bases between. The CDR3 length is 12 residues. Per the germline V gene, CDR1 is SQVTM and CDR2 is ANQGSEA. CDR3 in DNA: TGCAGCGTTGGTGAGGGGGAACGCGAGCAGTACTTC. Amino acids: CSVGEGEREQYF.

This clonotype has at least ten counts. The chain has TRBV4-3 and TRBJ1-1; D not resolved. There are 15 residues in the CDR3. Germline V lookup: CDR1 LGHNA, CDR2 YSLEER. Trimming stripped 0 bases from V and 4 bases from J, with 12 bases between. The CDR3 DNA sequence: TGCGCCAGCAGCCAAGATCAGGACTTCACCACTGAAGCTTTCTTT. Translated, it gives CASSQDQDFTTEAFF.

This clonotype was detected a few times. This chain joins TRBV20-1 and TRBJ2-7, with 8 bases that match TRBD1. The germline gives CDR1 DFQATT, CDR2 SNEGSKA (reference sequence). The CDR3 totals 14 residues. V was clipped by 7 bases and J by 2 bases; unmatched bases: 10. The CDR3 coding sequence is TGCAGTGGAACGACAGGGGATAAAGCCTACGAGCAGTACTTC. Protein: CSGTTGDKAYEQYF.

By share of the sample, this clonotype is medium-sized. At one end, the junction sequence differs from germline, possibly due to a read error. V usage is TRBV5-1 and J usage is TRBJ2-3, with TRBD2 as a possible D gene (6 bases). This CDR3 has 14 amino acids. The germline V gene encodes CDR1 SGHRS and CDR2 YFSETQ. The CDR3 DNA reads TGTGCCAGCAGCCCCGGAGGGGGCACAGATACGCAGTATTTT. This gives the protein CASSPGGGTDTQYF.

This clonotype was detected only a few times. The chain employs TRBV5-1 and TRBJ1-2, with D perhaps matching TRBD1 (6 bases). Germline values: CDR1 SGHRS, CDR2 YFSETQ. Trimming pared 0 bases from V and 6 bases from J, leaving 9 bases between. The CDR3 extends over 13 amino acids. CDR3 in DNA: TGCGCCAGCAGCTTGGCAGGGGTGGATGGCTACACCTTC. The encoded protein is CASSLAGVDGYTF.

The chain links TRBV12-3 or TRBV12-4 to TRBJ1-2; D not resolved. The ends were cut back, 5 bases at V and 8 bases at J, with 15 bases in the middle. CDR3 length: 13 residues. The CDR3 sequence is CASSLRVLEGYTF. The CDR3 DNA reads TGTGCCAGCAGTCTTAGGGTCCTGGAGGGCTACACCTTC.

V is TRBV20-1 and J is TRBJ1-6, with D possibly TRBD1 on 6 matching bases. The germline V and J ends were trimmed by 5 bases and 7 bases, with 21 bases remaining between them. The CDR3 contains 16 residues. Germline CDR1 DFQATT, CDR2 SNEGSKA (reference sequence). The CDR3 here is CSASLHQNRENSPLHF. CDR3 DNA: TGCAGTGCTTCCTTGCATCAAAACAGGGAGAATTCACCCCTCCACTTT.

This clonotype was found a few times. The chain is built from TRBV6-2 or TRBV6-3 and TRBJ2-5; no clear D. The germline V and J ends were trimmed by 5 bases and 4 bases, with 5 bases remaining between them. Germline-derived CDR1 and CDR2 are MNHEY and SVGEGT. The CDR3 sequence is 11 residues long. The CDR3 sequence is CASSTLETQYF. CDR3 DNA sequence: TGTGCCAGCAGTACCCTAGAGACCCAGTACTTC.